This T cell receptor (beta chain) was identified in a study of CD8 T cells in ankylosing spondylitis. Study findings and constraints: A TCR beta motif of seven or eight highly homologous variants appeared characteristic of ankylosing spondylitis blood. Clones linked to disease, bearing a CD8+ phenotype, were relatively rare in peripheral blood. As reported, disease-linked clones showed significant enrichment in matched ankylosing spondylitis synovial fluid.

Worth noting for this clonotype: The target antigen is unknown. A much larger clonotype is one base distant, so this may be a read error.

Each TCR beta library was made by quantitative 5'-RACE that incorporated molecular barcodes. Using its own MiXCR run on the 5' RACE reads, TCRdb lists one record per CDR3 protein. This sample carries 100,000 to 150,000 distinct CDR3 sequences, 9.3% of them seen once, and the ten largest clones take 2.5% to 4%. The CDR3 length is 18 residues. The TCR originated in a male donor with ankylosing spondylitis or in good health (not recorded which). Sequenced sample: blood, either unsorted or a sorted T cell fraction (not recorded which). The chain couples TRBV12-3 or TRBV12-4 to TRBJ2-3; 7 bases match TRBD2. CDR3 coding DNA: TGTGCCTGCAGTTTAGCGCCGGTGCGGGAGCCACGCACAGATACGCAGTATTTT. Its translation is CACSLAPVREPRTDTQYF.